This T cell receptor (beta chain) originates from a study of blood T cell repertoires in COVID-19. The study drew participants aged about 18 to 95 years from 20 to 30 US areas. Methods used by the authors: For nucleated cells, counts were estimated from reference gene primer amplification. Assay used: immunoSEQ multiplex PCR; TCRdb lists only in-frame clones, some missing. The D gene and trimming were derived from the DNA, and the V and J assignments and clone size from that table. The top ten clones hold 10% to 15% of a sample with 180,000 or so clones, approximately 83% of them seen once. Germline V gene lookup returns CDR1 SGHNT and CDR2 YYREEE (reference sequence). This CDR3 region has 17 residues. Deletions cut 4 bases from V and 3 bases from J, with 22 bases between.

Input material: PBMCs or T cells enriched from blood (not recorded which). This chain links TRBV5-4 with TRBJ1-2; possibly TRBD1 for D (6 bases). The clonotype comes from an older woman who had recovered from COVID-19. CDR3 loop: CASSRMGGGPSYYGYTF. The CDR3 DNA reads as TGTGCCAGCAGCCGCATGGGGGGGGGCCCTTCGTACTATGGCTACACCTTC.